One and the same sample provided the 12 T cell receptor beta chains below, sequenced in a study of CD8 T cells in ankylosing spondylitis. Each CDR3 protein is one row after TCRdb ran MiXCR on the 5' RACE reads. The table records 100,000 to 150,000 distinct CDR3 sequences, approximately 9.9% of them present only once. The material sequenced was blood, either unsorted or a sorted T cell fraction (not recorded which). All receptors derive from a male donor with ankylosing spondylitis or in good health (not recorded which).

The chain couples TRBV2 to TRBJ2-5, with D unresolved. The CDR3 has 11 amino acids. Germline CDR1 reads SNHLY; CDR2 reads FYNNEI. The V gene lost 4 bases and the J gene lost 8 bases, with 8 bases spanning the gap. CDR3 in amino acids: CASSVSVTQYF. CDR3 DNA sequence: TGTGCCAGCAGTGTTTCCGTTACCCAGTACTTC.

The chain couples TRBV3-1 to TRBJ2-5; TRBD2 matches 8 bases. Germline values: CDR1 LGHDT, CDR2 YNNKEL (reference sequence). J was trimmed by 4 bases and V by 4 bases; bases with no gene match: 14. The CDR3 has 17 residues. The CDR3 sequence: CASSPNSPGGPRETQYF. CDR3 nucleotide sequence: TGTGCCAGCAGCCCGAATTCGCCGGGAGGGCCTAGAGAGACCCAGTACTTC.

This clonotype occurred many times. The J gene is TRBJ2-1, the V gene TRBV29-1; TRBD2 aligns across 9 bases. The CDR3 is 14 residues long. Unmatched junction bases numbered 8, after V lost 6 bases and J lost 5 bases. Germline CDR1 is SQVTM and CDR2 is ANQGSEA. For the CDR3, the DNA is TGCAGCGTAAAGGGACTAGCAGCTAACAATGAGCAGTTCTTC. Amino acids: CSVKGLAANNEQFF.

In this sample, this clonotype turned up many times. The chain is built from TRBV18 and TRBJ2-5; D is tentatively TRBD1 or TRBD2 (5 bases each). The CDR3 runs 13 residues. Germline V gene lookup returns CDR1 KGHSH and CDR2 LQKENI. Trimming removed 8 bases at V and 1 base at J, with 11 bases between. This CDR3 reads CASVGATQETQYF. The CDR3 nucleotides are TGTGCCAGCGTCGGGGCAACCCAAGAGACCCAGTACTTC.

The chain employs TRBV3-1 and TRBJ1-2; D is perhaps TRBD1 (6 bases). The CDR3 loop spans 13 amino acids. From germline, CDR1 is LGHDT and CDR2 YNNKEL (reference sequence). Trimming left V 4 bases short and J 8 bases short, with 14 bases between. CDR3 sequence reads: CASSPQGRWGYTF. CDR3 nucleotides: TGTGCCAGCAGCCCCCAGGGGCGTTGGGGCTACACCTTC.

In its sample, this clonotype was seen a few times. The genes are TRBV7-2 and TRBJ2-2; D not certain. The CDR3 is made up of 14 amino acids. V lost 2 bases and J 0 bases, leaving 4 bases between the germline ends. Germline V CDR1 and CDR2: SGHTA, FQGNSA. The CDR3 spells CASSLKANTGELFF. DNA for the CDR3: TGTGCCAGCAGCTTAAAGGCGAACACCGGGGAGCTGTTTTTT.

The chain links TRBV6-1 to TRBJ2-1, with 9 bases fitting TRBD2. Trimming removed 6 bases from V and 5 bases from J; junction bases left unmatched: 2. This CDR3 contains 13 residues. Germline V CDR1 and CDR2: MNHNS, SASEGT. CDR3 sequence: CASRRLADNEQFF. CDR3 DNA sequence: TGTGCCAGCAGGAGACTAGCGGACAATGAGCAGTTCTTC.

This chain uses TRBV7-2 with TRBJ1-1; D is perhaps TRBD1 (6 bases). Deletions cut 5 bases from V and 10 bases from J, with 20 bases between. CDR1 SGHTA and CDR2 FQGNSA come from the germline V gene. This CDR3 comprises 14 residues. The CDR3 spells CASSQPDSVEGAFF. DNA for the CDR3: TGTGCCAGCAGCCAACCGGACAGCGTGGAGGGAGCTTTCTTT.

The chain uses TRBV5-6 and TRBJ2-2; TRBD2 matches 7 bases. The ends lost 4 bases at V and 2 bases at J; junction bases unmatched: 5. Germline loops: CDR1 SGHDT, CDR2 YYEEEE. The CDR3 consists of 15 residues. The CDR3 region is CASSPAGSNTGELFF. CDR3 DNA: TGTGCCAGCAGCCCAGCGGGGTCTAACACCGGGGAGCTGTTTTTT. Supplemented by reference TRBV5-6 and TRBJ2-2, the full variable domain reads DAGVTQSPTHLIKTRGQQVTLRCSPKSGHDTVSWYQQALGQGPQFIFQYYEEEERQRGNFPDRFSGHQFPNYSSELNVNALLLGDSALYLCASSPAGSNTGELFFGEGSRLTVL.

This clonotype was recorded many times. The chain joins TRBV4-3 to TRBJ2-3, with D maybe TRBD2 (5 bases). Germline-derived CDR1 and CDR2 are LGHNA and YSLEER. The V end was cut by 0 bases, the J end by 10 bases, with 11 bases between. This CDR3 contains 13 residues. The CDR3: CASSQDRQEAQYF. In DNA, the CDR3 is TGCGCCAGCAGCCAAGATCGCCAGGAGGCGCAGTATTTT.

This clonotype was detected ten times or more. The V and J genes are TRBV29-1 and TRBJ2-2; 9 bases are shared with TRBD2. The J segment lost 6 bases and the V segment lost 3 bases, leaving 5 bases of the junction unmatched. This CDR3 contains 14 residues. The V gene's germline CDR1 is SQVTM and CDR2 ANQGSEA. The CDR3 protein is CSVDISGRAGELFF. CDR3 sequence (DNA): TGCAGCGTTGATATTAGCGGGAGAGCCGGGGAGCTGTTTTTT.

There are many counts of this clonotype. This sequence joins TRBV29-1 and TRBJ2-5; D not resolved. The CDR3 has 11 amino acids. CDR1 and CDR2 (germline): SQVTM, ANQGSEA. The V gene lost 4 bases and the J gene lost 2 bases, with 5 bases spanning the gap. The CDR3 nucleotides are TGCAGCGTTGCAGAACAAGAGACCCAGTACTTC. Translated: CSVAEQETQYF.